This record covers a single TCR beta chain. This clonotype was observed once. No antigen is known for it. The input lacks base qualities; no much larger clone sits a single base away. Weak support is all one read offers. The CDR3 contains 20 residues, cysteine and phenylalanine counted. The entry retains the CDR3 DNA only, 60 bases that are in frame from base 1. Ends trimmed: V by 4 bases, J by 0 bases; bases unmatched to a gene: 17. The CDR1 and CDR2 encoded by the germline V gene are MDHEN and SYDVKM. RNA was extracted using the RNeasy kit, and roughly 0.5 to 1 ug of the RNA was reverse transcribed with random hexamers. TCR beta CDR3 regions were amplified with the immunoSEQ multiplex PCR assay covering 54 Vbeta and 13 Jbeta segments. Bias from PCR amplification was corrected by using a synthetic template baseline for primer optimization and for computational correction. Processing in the source paper ran as follows. Only productive sequences were kept, with reads annotated to V, D and J genes according to IMGT and analyzed in immunoSEQ Analyzer. To calculate clonality, Shannon entropy was normalized by log2 of the number of productive unique sequences and then subtracted from one. Public and private clones were assessed among the 100 most prevalent clones of each patient and control. A clone was defined as Susac-specific if it was absent from the healthy and MS cohorts, from over a thousand published viral clones and from other ImmuneACCESS disease sequences. TCRdb trimmed public reads at Q25 via fastp, called clones via MiXCR and kept in-frame beta chains. Every distinct CDR3 protein forms one entry, paired with its most common genes and DNA. TCRdb, not the original authors, processed these V and J calls. In this sample the table shows around 160,000 distinct CDR3 sequences, about 94% of which occur a single time. Roughly 0.15% of the sample is taken by the ten largest.

This specimen belongs to a study of CD8 T cells in Susac syndrome (dated by TCRdb to the late 2010s). For the wider study: The study used repertoire sequencing to test whether antigen drove CD8+ T cell activation and differentiation in Susac syndrome. Results and caveats for the whole study, not just this receptor: The number of individuals in the TCR sequencing and HLA analysis was recognized as being relatively small.

Peripheral blood CD8+ and CD4+ T cells from healthy donors, Susac syndrome patients and multiple sclerosis patients were profiled using high-throughput TCR beta sequencing. Healthy donors were age- and sex-matched controls. Bulk CD8+ and CD4+ T cells were purified by magnetic negative isolation, while CD8+ TEMRA cells were enriched using FACS. Blood was collected in EDTA tubes and processed within 24 hours, with PBMCs isolated through density gradient centrifugation. PBMCs intended for TCR sequencing were cryopreserved in liquid nitrogen and thawed later in a water bath at 37 degrees C. The sorted or isolated CD4+, CD8+ and CD8+ TEMRA cells had a purity of 90% or higher.

The sequencing sample was made of CD4+ T cells from PBMCs. The chain is encoded by TRBV28 joined to TRBJ2-3; TRBD2 agrees with 9 junctional bases. The sequence came from a human donor in good health. DNA sequence: TGTGCCAGCAGTTCCTACTGGAGGGCCCTAGCGGGGAGCAGCACAGATACGCAGTATTTT. Its translation reads: CASSSYWRALAGSSTDTQYF.